The source of this T cell receptor (beta chain) is a study of T cells in Graves' hyperthyroidism and ophthalmopathy. Amplified regions were TCR beta CDR3 sequences from RNA transcripts. HTBI primers were the set used in a first-round RT-PCR of the TCR CDR3. TCRdb independently ran MiXCR on the multiplex PCR reads; one entry per CDR3 protein. The table shows hundreds of thousands of distinct CDR3 sequences, with around a quarter occurring only once. About this clonotype: Antigen unknown.

CDR3 length equals 13 residues. The germline V gene has CDR1 SEHNR and CDR2 FQNEAQ (reference sequence). V lost 5 bases and J lost 6, with 13 bases in between. The study, taken as a whole, reports: Most thyroid clonotypes with frequency above 0.001 were detected in blood.

The rearrangement uses TRBV7-9 and TRBJ1-1; D might be TRBD1 (5 bases). Material: blood. This receptor was obtained from a woman between 25 and 40 years old with Graves' ophthalmopathy. The CDR3 sequence is CASSKRVGAEAFF. The CDR3 DNA reads TGTGCCAGCAGCAAGAGAGTAGGGGCTGAAGCTTTCTTT.